Sequencing of this TCR beta chain was carried out in a study of blood T cell repertoires in COVID-19. Study details: Collection of acute and convalescent COVID-19 samples took place in the United States, Italy and Spain. T cells, B-cell-depleted T cells, or PBMCs provided the cDNA or gDNA that served as material.

V dropped 0 bases and J dropped 3; count of bases not matched to a gene: 6. CDR3 length: 16 residues. The germline V gene has CDR1 SGHRS and CDR2 YFSETQ. The authors' processing: Quantification of nucleated cells was approximated via reference gene primer amplification. Sequenced by immunoSEQ multiplex PCR; TCRdb stores in-frame clones only, minus some. V, J and clone size reflect that table, while D and trimming were determined from the DNA. Seen here are roughly 150,000 clones, about 83% observed once, and the top ten hold about 5%. The receptor was derived from a human donor in a cohort sampled during active COVID-19. The sequencing sample was made of peripheral blood. This chain joins TRBV5-1 and TRBJ2-7; the match to TRBD2 covers 10 bases. This CDR3 reads CASSLARTSGYYEQYF. In DNA form, the CDR3 reads TGCGCCAGCAGCTTGGCCAGGACTAGCGGATACTACGAGCAGTACTTC.